This T cell receptor (beta chain) was profiled in a study of shared clonotypes between healthy human individuals. TCRdb's table, derived via immunoSEQ multiplex PCR, lists solely in-frame clones and lacks some. The sample lists 2 million to 2.5 million clones, over 85% occurring once. Sample: naive CD4+ T cells sorted from blood. This sample's subset: CD45RA+ positively selected. The clonotype comes from a man in his late teens or twenties in good health.

The CDR3 region is CASSGSTGTGSLGEQYF. CDR3 DNA sequence: TGTGCCAGCAGCGGAAGTACAGGTACAGGGTCTCTGGGCGAGCAGTACTTC. The chain uses TRBV9 and TRBJ2-7, with a weak D call TRBD1 (6 bases). The ends were cut back, 3 bases at V and 6 bases at J, with 25 bases in the middle. Germline V gene data show CDR1 as SGDLS and CDR2 as YYNGEE. The CDR3 runs to 17 residues.